This entry features one T cell receptor beta chain sequence. Antigen specificity is unknown. Expressed TCRB transcripts got sequenced, as all isolated RNA was reverse transcribed. The average read count of naive, central memory and regulatory T cell samples was around 3.6 million. The assay was immunoSEQ multiplex PCR, and TCRdb's table has in-frame clones only and misses some. The sample has over 150,000 clones; about a tenth are singletons. This entry is derived from a study of beta chain features in type 1 diabetes. Study-wide findings and caveats: A closer apparent resemblance between naive, central memory and Treg TCRB repertoires was seen in patients than in healthy donors. Across all four CD4+ subsets, people with type 1 diabetes showed modestly shorter TCRB CDR3s.

A heparinised blood draw that averaged around 100 mL was obtained once from each donor. Each of the sorted populations had a purity greater than 98%. The sequencing input was central memory CD4+ T cells from blood. This TCR was sampled from a man aged 25-45 years with type 1 diabetes.

CDR3: CASSFPSGYTGELFF. In DNA form, the CDR3 reads TGTGCCAGCAGTTTTCCTAGCGGTTACACCGGGGAGCTGTTTTTT. V and J are TRBV28 and TRBJ2-2; 7 bases are a match to TRBD2. The CDR3 totals 15 residues. Germline loops: CDR1 MDHEN, CDR2 SYDVKM. The V gene end was trimmed by 3 bases and the J gene end by 3 bases; junction bases not matched to a gene: 4. Drawing the rest from reference TRBV28 and TRBJ2-2, the complete variable domain is DVKVTQSSRYLVKRTGEKVFLECVQDMDHENMFWYRQDPGLGLRLIYFSYDVKMKEKGDIPEGYSVSREKKERFSLILESASTNQTSMYLCASSFPSGYTGELFFGEGSRLTVL.